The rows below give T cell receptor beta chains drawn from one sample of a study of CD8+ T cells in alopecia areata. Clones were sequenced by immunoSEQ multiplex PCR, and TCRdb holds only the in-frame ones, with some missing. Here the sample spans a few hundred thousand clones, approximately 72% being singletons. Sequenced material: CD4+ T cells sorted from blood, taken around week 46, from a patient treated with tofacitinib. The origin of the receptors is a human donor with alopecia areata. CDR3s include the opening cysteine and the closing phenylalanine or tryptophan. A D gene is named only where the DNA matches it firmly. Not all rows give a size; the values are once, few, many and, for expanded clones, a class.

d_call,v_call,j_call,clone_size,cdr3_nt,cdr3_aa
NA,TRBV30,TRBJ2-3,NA,TGTGCCTGGAGTCCCCGAGGGGCTGAAGATACGCAGTATTTT,CAWSPRGAEDTQYF
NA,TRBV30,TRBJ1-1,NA,TGTGCCTGGAGTGTCTTGAGGGCCGGCGGTGAAGCTTTCTTT,CAWSVLRAGGEAFF
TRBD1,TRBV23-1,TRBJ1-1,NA,TGCGCCAGCACCCGGGACAGGATGAACACTGAAGCTTTCTTT,CASTRDRMNTEAFF
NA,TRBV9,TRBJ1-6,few,TGTGCCAGCAGCGTTTCCCCAGCGGCCGGGTCACCCCTCCACTTT,CASSVSPAAGSPLHF
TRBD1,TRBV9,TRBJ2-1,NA,TGTGCCAGCAGCGTAGAAGGACAGGCTGGGTACAATGAGCAGTTCTTC,CASSVEGQAGYNEQFF
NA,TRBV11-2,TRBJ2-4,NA,TGTGCCAGCAGCTTGGGGGGTCTAGCCAAAAACATTCAGTACTTC,CASSLGGLAKNIQYF
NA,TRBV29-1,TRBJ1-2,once,TGCAGCGTTGAAGACAGGTCTTACGGCTACACCTTC,CSVEDRSYGYTF
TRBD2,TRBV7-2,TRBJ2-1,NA,TGTGCCAGCTCCGGACTAGCGTTCAATGAGCAGTTCTTC,CASSGLAFNEQFF
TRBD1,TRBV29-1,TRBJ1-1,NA,TGCAGCGTACAGGGGGCACTTGAAGCTTTCTTT,CSVQGALEAFF
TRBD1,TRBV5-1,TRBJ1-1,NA,TGCGCCAGCAGCTTCGGGACAGGGGCACCGAACACTGAAGCTTTCTTT,CASSFGTGAPNTEAFF
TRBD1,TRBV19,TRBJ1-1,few,TGTGCCAGTAGTATCGGACAGGGGTGGACTGAAGCTTTCTTT,CASSIGQGWTEAFF
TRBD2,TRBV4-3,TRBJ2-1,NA,TGCGCCAGCAGCCAAGACGGCGGGACTAGCGGGGGAAATGAGCAGTTCTTC,CASSQDGGTSGGNEQFF
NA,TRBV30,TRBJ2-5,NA,TGTGCCTGCACCTACTTTGGAGAGACCCAGTACTTC,CACTYFGETQYF
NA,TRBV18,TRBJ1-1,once,TGTGCCAGCTCACCCCAACAGGTGAACACTGAAGCTTTCTTT,CASSPQQVNTEAFF
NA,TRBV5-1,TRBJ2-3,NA,TGCGCCAGCAGCTTGTCTTTCCTAGCGAAGAACACAGATACGCAGTATTTT,CASSLSFLAKNTDTQYF
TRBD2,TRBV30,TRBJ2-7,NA,TGTGCCTGGAGTACGGGGGGTAGCGAGCAGTACTTC,CAWSTGGSEQYF
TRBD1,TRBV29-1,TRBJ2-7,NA,TGCAGCGTTGGTTTGGGACAGGTCTCCCCAAGCTCCTACGAGCAGTACTTC,CSVGLGQVSPSSYEQYF
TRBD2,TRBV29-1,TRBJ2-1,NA,TGCAGAATTAGCGGGGGCTACAATGAGCAGTTCTTC,CRISGGYNEQFF
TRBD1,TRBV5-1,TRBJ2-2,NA,TGCGCCAGCAGCTCAACAGGGGTGGACACCGGGGAGCTGTTTTTT,CASSSTGVDTGELFF
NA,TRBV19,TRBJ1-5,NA,TGTGCCAGTAGTAGGTCAGGTGGGCAGCCCCAGCATTTT,CASSRSGGQPQHF
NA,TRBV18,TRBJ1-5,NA,TGTGCCAGCTCACAGGCGGATCTCAATCAGCCCCAGCATTTT,CASSQADLNQPQHF
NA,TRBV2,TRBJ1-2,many,TGTGCCAGCAGAGGGGAGGCCTATGGCTACACCTTC,CASRGEAYGYTF
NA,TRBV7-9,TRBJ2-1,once,TGTGCCAGCAGCTTATTCCAATCCGATGAGCAGTTCTTC,CASSLFQSDEQFF